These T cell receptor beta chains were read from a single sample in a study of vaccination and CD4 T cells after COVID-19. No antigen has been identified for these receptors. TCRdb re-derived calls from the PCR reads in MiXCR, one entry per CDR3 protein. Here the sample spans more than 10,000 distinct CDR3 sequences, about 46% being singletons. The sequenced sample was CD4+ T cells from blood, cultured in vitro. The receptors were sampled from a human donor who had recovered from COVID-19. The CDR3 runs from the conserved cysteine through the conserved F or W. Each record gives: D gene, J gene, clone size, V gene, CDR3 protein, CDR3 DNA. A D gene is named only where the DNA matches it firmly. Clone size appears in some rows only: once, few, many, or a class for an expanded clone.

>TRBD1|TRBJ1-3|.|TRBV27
CASRRTGGSGNTIYF
TGTGCCAGCAGACGGACAGGGGGCTCTGGAAACACCATATATTTT
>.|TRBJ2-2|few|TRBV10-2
CASIMGRAPGPGELFF
TGCGCCAGCATCATGGGCCGTGCTCCGGGTCCCGGGGAGCTGTTTTTT
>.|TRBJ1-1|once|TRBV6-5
CASSSFTEAFF
TGTGCCAGCAGTTCGTTCACTGAAGCTTTCTTT
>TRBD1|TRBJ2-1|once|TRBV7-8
CASSLVGQGAYNEQFF
TGTGCCAGCAGCTTAGTAGGGCAGGGGGCATACAATGAGCAGTTCTTC
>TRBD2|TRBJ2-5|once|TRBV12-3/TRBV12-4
CASKVAGAAQETQYF
TGTGCCAGCAAGGTAGCGGGGGCCGCTCAAGAGACCCAGTACTTC
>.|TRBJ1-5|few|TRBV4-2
CASSQVSGTGNQPQHF
TGTGCCAGCAGCCAAGTATCAGGGACGGGCAATCAGCCCCAGCATTTT
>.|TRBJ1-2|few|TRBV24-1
CATSLVCGYTF
TGTGCCACCAGTCTTGTTTGTGGCTACACCTTC
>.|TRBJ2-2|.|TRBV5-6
CASSLVRGGELFF
TGTGCCAGCAGCTTGGTTAGGGGCGGGGAGCTGTTTTTT
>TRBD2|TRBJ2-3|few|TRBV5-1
CASSLRTSGGTDTQYF
TGCGCCAGCAGCCTAAGGACTAGCGGGGGCACAGATACGCAGTATTTT
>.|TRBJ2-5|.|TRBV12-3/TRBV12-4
CASSRLGTQYF
TGTGCCAGCAGTAGGTTGGGGACCCAGTACTTC
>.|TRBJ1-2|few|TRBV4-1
CASSQEIQWGGYTF
TGCGCCAGCAGCCAAGAAATACAATGGGGAGGCTACACCTTC
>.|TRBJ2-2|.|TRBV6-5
CASSYSEVGTGELFF
TGTGCCAGCAGTTACTCGGAGGTGGGGACCGGGGAGCTGTTTTTT
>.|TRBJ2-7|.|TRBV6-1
CASSEGQGQYPYEQYF
TGTGCCAGCAGTGAAGGGCAGGGTCAATATCCCTACGAGCAGTACTTC
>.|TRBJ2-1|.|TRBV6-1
CASSREGEQFF
TGTGCCAGCAGTAGGGAAGGTGAGCAGTTCTTC
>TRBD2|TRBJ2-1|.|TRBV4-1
CASSLLGLAGGNEQFF
TGCGCCAGCAGCCTCCTCGGACTAGCGGGGGGAAATGAGCAGTTCTTC
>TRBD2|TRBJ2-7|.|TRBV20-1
CSASPGLAYEQYF
TGCAGTGCTAGCCCGGGACTAGCTTACGAGCAGTACTTC
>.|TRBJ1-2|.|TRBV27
CASTKTDF
TGTGCCAGCACGAAGACAGACTTC
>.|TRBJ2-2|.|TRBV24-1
CATSLGRANTGELFF
TGTGCCACCAGCTTGGGACGGGCGAACACCGGGGAGCTGTTTTTT
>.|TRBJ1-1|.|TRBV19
CASSTGPLEAFF
TGTGCCAGTAGTACGGGACCCCTTGAAGCTTTCTTT
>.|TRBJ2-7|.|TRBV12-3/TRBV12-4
CASSFAATGFSYEQYF
TGTGCCAGCAGTTTCGCGGCTACAGGGTTCTCCTACGAGCAGTACTTC
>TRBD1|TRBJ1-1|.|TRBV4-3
CASSQDWGGTDTANTEAFF
TGCGCCAGCAGCCAAGATTGGGGGGGGACAGACACAGCTAACACTGAAGCTTTCTTT
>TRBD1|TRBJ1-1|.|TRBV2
CASSRQGGRELAFF
TGTGCCAGCAGTAGACAGGGAGGGCGGGAGTTGGCTTTCTTT
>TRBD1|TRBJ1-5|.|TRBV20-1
CSARDRGNQPQHF
TGCAGTGCACGCGACAGGGGTAATCAGCCCCAGCATTTT
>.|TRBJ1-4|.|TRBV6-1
CASRGVGEKLFF
TGTGCCAGCCGGGGCGTAGGTGAAAAACTGTTTTTT
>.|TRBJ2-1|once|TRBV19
CASAHGPNEQFF
TGTGCCAGTGCCCACGGCCCAAATGAGCAGTTCTTC
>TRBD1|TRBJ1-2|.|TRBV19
CASSMGIPRQGANYGYTF
TGTGCCAGTAGTATGGGGATTCCCCGACAGGGGGCAAACTATGGCTACACCTTC
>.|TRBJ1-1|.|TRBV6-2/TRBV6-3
CASSYSRKEVYTEAFF
TGTGCCAGCAGTTACTCAAGAAAGGAGGTATACACTGAAGCTTTCTTT
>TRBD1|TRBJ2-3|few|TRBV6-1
CASSRTPTGMKGGTDTQYF
TGTGCCAGCTCCAGAACACCGACAGGGATGAAGGGGGGCACAGATACGCAGTATTTT